The next 5 T cell receptor beta chains were all read from a single sample in a study of radiation and T cells in renal cell carcinoma. This sample's time point: blood 2 weeks post-SBRT. Indicated treatment: 15 Gy SBRT to primary tumor, nephrectomy 4 weeks later. This table comes from immunoSEQ multiplex PCR, and its TCRdb copy is limited to in-frame clones, with some not included. The data hold 120,000 or so clones, with around 82% observed a single time. The source material was blood, sampled from a patient whose treatment included radiotherapy and nephrectomy. Receptors were obtained from a man in his fifties with renal cell carcinoma.

With regard to this clone: The same CDR3 also results from other DNA sequences found in this sample. J is TRBJ1-6 and V is TRBV5-1; D remains unclear. V was cut by 0 bases and J by 0 bases, with 16 bases left in between. The CDR3 is 19 residues long. Germline CDR1 SGHRS, CDR2 YFSETQ. The CDR3 bases are TGCGCCAGCAGCTTGGCCGGTAGGGTTGGCGACTCCTATAATTCACCCCTCCACTTT. As protein: CASSLAGRVGDSYNSPLHF.

The rearrangement links TRBV4-1 to TRBJ2-3; no clear D. Germline-derived CDR1 and CDR2 are MGHRA and YSYEKL. The CDR3 length is 15 residues. Trimming took 7 bases from V and 0 from J, leaving 14 bases between them. Written as DNA, the CDR3 is TGCGCCAGCAAACGGACCCCTCTTAGCACAGATACGCAGTATTTT. It is translated as CASKRTPLSTDTQYF.

The chain is built from TRBV9 and TRBJ2-7; D is unclear. The CDR3 covers 15 residues. V was trimmed by 3 bases and J by 1 base, leaving 14 bases between them. CDR1 is SGDLS and CDR2 is YYNGEE in the germline V gene. The CDR3, as DNA: TGTGCCAGCAGCGATGGACGGACCGGGTCCTACGAGCAGTACTTC. Translating gives CASSDGRTGSYEQYF.

The V gene is TRBV10-3, the J gene TRBJ2-5, with 10 bases lining up with TRBD2. Unmatched junction bases numbered 6, after V lost 0 bases and J lost 5 bases. Germline CDR1 ENHRY, CDR2 SYGVKD. There are 16 residues in the CDR3. CDR3 amino acids: CAISESLAGVRETQYF. The CDR3 DNA follows: TGTGCCATCAGTGAGTCCCTAGCGGGAGTACGGGAGACCCAGTACTTC.

V is TRBV30 and J is TRBJ1-2; TRBD1 agrees at 9 bases. J lost 8 bases, V lost 6 bases, and 7 bases had no gene match. CDR1 is GTSNPN and CDR2 is SVGIG in the germline V gene (reference sequence). The CDR3 is made up of 12 amino acids. CDR3 DNA sequence: TGTGCCTGCCAGCCGGGACAGGGAGGCTACACCTTC. Its translation is CACQPGQGGYTF.